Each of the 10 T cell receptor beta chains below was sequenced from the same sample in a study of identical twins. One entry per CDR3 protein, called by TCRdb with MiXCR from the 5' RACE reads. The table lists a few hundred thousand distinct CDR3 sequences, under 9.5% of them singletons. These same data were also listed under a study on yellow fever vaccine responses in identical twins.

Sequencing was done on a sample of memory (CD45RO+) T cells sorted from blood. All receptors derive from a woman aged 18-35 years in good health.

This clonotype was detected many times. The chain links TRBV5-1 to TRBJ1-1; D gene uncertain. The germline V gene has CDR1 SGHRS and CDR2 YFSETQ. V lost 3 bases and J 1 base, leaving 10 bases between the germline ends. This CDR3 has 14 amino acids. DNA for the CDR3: TGCGCCAGCAGCTGGGTGGCGGGGAACACTGAAGCTTTCTTT. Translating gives CASSWVAGNTEAFF.

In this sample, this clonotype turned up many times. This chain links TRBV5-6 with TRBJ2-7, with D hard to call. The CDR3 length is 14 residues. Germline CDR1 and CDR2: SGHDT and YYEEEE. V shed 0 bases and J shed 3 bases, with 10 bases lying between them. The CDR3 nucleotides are TGTGCCAGCAGCTTGGCCAATGGGATCTACGAGCAGTACGTC. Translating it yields CASSLANGIYEQYV.

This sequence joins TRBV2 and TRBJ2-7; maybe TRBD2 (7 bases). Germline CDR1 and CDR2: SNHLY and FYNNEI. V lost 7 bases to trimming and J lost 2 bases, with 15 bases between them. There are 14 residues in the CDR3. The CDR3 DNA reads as TGTGCCAGCAACCTAGGGGGGGGTCCCTACGAGCAGTACTTC. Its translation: CASNLGGGPYEQYF. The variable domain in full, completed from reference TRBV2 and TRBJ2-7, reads EPEVTQTPSHQVTQMGQEVILRCVPISNHLYFYWYRQILGQKVEFLVSFYNNEISEKSEIFDDQFSVERPDGSNFTLKIRSTKLEDSAMYFCASNLGGGPYEQYFGPGTRLTVT.

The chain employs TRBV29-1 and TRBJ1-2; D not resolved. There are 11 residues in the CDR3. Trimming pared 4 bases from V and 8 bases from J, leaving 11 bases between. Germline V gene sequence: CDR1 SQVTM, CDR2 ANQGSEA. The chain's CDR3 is CSVVLREGYTF. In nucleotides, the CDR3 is TGCAGCGTTGTGTTGAGGGAAGGCTACACCTTC.

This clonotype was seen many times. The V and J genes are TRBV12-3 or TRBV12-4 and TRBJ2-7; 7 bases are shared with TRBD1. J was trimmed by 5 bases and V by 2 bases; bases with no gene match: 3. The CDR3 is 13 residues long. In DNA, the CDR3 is TGTGCCAGCAGTTTAACGACAGGGAACGAGCAGTACTTC. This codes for CASSLTTGNEQYF.

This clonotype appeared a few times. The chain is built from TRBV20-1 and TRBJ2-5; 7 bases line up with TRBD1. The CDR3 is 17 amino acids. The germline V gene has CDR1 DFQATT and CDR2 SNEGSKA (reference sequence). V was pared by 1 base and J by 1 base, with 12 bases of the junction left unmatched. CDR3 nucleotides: TGCAGTGCTAGAGTAGAAGTCGGGACAGCCTTCCAAGAGACCCAGTACTTC. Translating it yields CSARVEVGTAFQETQYF.

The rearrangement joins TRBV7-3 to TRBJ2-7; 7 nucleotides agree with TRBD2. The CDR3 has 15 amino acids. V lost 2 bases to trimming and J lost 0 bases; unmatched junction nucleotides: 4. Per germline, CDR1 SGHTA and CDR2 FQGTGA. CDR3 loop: CASSLQAGSSYEQYF. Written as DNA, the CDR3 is TGTGCCAGCAGCTTACAAGCGGGAAGCTCCTACGAGCAGTACTTC.

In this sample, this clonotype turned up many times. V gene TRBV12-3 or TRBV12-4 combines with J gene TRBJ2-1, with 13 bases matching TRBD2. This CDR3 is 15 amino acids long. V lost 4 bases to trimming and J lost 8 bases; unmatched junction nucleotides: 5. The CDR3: CASSWTSGSNDEQFF. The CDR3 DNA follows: TGTGCCAGCAGTTGGACTAGCGGGAGTAACGATGAGCAGTTCTTC.

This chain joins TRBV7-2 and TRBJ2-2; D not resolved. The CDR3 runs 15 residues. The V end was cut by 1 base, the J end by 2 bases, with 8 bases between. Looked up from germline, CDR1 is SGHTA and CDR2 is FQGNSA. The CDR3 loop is CASSLGSFNTGELFF. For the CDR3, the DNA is TGTGCCAGCAGCTTAGGGTCTTTTAACACCGGGGAGCTGTTTTTT.

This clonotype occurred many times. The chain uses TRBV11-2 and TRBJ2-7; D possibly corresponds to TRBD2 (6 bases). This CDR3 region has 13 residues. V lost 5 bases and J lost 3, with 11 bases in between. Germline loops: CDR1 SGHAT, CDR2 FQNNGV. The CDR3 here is CASSQEDYYEQYF. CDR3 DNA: TGTGCCAGCAGCCAAGAGGACTACTACGAGCAGTACTTC.